Below, 18 T cell receptor beta chains from the same sample are listed, as sequenced in a study of response to subunit inactivated influenza vaccine. TCRdb recomputed calls from the RT-PCR reads with MiXCR, one row per CDR3 protein. The sample consists of about 170,000 distinct CDR3 sequences, approximately 12% of them appearing once. A further study also used this sample, focusing on T cells expressing NK-cell markers. Per that paper: UMIs accompanied the 5'RACE template switching by which TCR beta cDNA was made.

Material: CD8+ T cells sorted from PBMCs, obtained 11 to 12 days after vaccination. These receptors all stem from a man aged 50 or older who received an inactivated influenza vaccine.

This clonotype was seen only a few times. This chain connects TRBV5-5 to TRBJ1-2; 9 positions agree with TRBD1. J was trimmed by 7 bases and V by 5 bases; bases with no gene match: 12. CDR1 is SGHKS, CDR2 YYEKEE, per germline (reference sequence). The CDR3 has 15 amino acids. The CDR3 loop is CASRVDRTGVFGYTF. CDR3 sequence (DNA): TGTGCCAGCAGAGTTGATAGGACAGGGGTTTTTGGCTACACCTTC.

This clonotype turned up a few times. The chain couples TRBV20-1 to TRBJ1-4; no clear D. CDR1 and CDR2 (germline): DFQATT, SNEGSKA (reference sequence). There are 13 residues in the CDR3. Trimming took off 3 bases at V and 8 bases at J, with 13 bases between the two ends. The CDR3 region is CSARGIPREKLFF. DNA for the CDR3: TGCAGTGCTAGGGGCATCCCGAGGGAAAAACTGTTTTTT.

Details on this clonotype: Compared with germline, one end of the junction differs, possibly owing to a read error. The rearrangement joins TRBV5-1 to TRBJ2-2, with a possible D match to TRBD1 (6 bases). Germline-derived CDR1 and CDR2 are SGHRS and YFSETQ. CDR3 length: 14 residues. Here the CDR3 reads CASSFSQGSRELSF. In DNA form, the CDR3 reads TGCGCCAGCAGCTTCTCCCAGGGGAGCAGGGAGCTGTCTTTT.

This clonotype was detected ten times or more. The chain joins TRBV29-1 to TRBJ2-7, with 7 positions matching TRBD1. This CDR3 spans 14 amino acids. The J segment lost 4 bases and the V segment lost 4 bases, leaving 10 bases of the junction unmatched. The germline V gene encodes CDR1 SQVTM and CDR2 ANQGSEA. As DNA, the CDR3 is TGCAGCGTTGTAAAGACAGGGACATTTTACGAGCAGTACTTC. Protein product: CSVVKTGTFYEQYF.

This clonotype was counted at least ten times. The genes are TRBV11-2 and TRBJ2-3; 10 nucleotides line up with TRBD1. This CDR3 has 12 residues. V trimming: 4 bases; J trimming: 10 bases; junction bases outside the gene matches: 2. Germline-derived CDR1 and CDR2 are SGHAT and FQNNGV. CDR3 DNA sequence: TGTGCCAGCAGCTCGGGACAGGGGTCGCAGTATTTT. The encoded protein is CASSSGQGSQYF.

The gene calls are TRBV19 and TRBJ2-3; 8 positions match TRBD2. The germline CDR1 and CDR2 sequences are LNHDA and SQIVND (reference sequence). This CDR3 has 13 amino acids. The CDR3 coding sequence is TGTGCTAGCGGGGCGACTAGCACAGATACGCAGTATTTT. This sequence encodes CASGATSTDTQYF.

Concerning this clonotype itself: Germline and junction disagree at one end, which may indicate a read error. V gene TRBV30 combines with J gene TRBJ2-7, with a weak D call TRBD2 (5 bases). The CDR3 consists of 13 residues. Germline V gene data show CDR1 as GTSNPN and CDR2 as SVGIG (reference sequence). CDR3 protein: CAWTPQDSYEKYF. In DNA, the CDR3 is TGTGCCTGGACCCCCCAGGACTCCTACGAGAAGTACTTC. Combining the CDR3 with reference TRBV30 and TRBJ2-7 gives the whole variable domain SQTIHQWPATLVQPVGSPLSLECTVEGTSNPNLYWYRQAAGRGLQLLFYSVGIGQISSEVPQNLSASRPQDRQFILSSKKLLLSDSGFYLCAWTPQDSYEKYFGPGTRLTVT.

This chain connects TRBV3-1 to TRBJ2-3; unclear D gene. In germline, CDR1 is LGHDT, CDR2 YNNKEL (reference sequence). The CDR3 has 15 amino acids. The V gene lost 0 bases and the J gene lost 1 base, with 8 bases spanning the gap. The CDR3 is CASSQDRVRTDTQYF. CDR3 DNA: TGTGCCAGCAGCCAAGATAGGGTTCGCACAGATACGCAGTATTTT.

This clonotype was picked up a small number of times. The chain is built from TRBV28 and TRBJ2-3; TRBD1 matches at 12 bases. Germline V lookup: CDR1 MDHEN, CDR2 SYDVKM. Trimming cost V 5 bases and J 5 bases; bases outside gene matches: 8. The CDR3 extends over 16 amino acids. The CDR3 reads CASSPLGTGGGDTQYF. In nucleotides, the CDR3 is TGTGCCAGCAGTCCTCTCGGGACAGGGGGCGGAGATACGCAGTATTTT.

This clonotype appeared a few times. The chain has TRBV12-3 or TRBV12-4 and TRBJ2-5, with D perhaps given as TRBD1 or TRBD2 (5 bases each). Trimming took 5 bases from V and 2 from J, leaving 12 bases between them. This CDR3 contains 14 residues. CDR3 sequence: CASSPRDQQETQYF. The CDR3 nucleotides are TGTGCCAGCAGTCCTCGGGACCAACAAGAGACCCAGTACTTC.

This clonotype was recorded a few times. The gene calls are TRBV5-4 and TRBJ2-5; D unresolved. The CDR3 runs to 14 residues. CDR1 and CDR2 from the germline V gene are SGHNT and YYREEE (reference sequence). V was cut by 2 bases and J by 2 bases, with 10 bases left in between. CDR3 loop: CASSFERSQETQYF. The DNA for the CDR3 is TGTGCCAGCAGCTTCGAGAGGAGTCAAGAGACCCAGTACTTC.

The chain links TRBV13 to TRBJ2-3; 14 nucleotides agree with TRBD2. CDR1 is PRHDT and CDR2 is FYEKMQ in the germline V gene (reference sequence). Losses at the gene ends were 5 bases for V and 5 bases for J; bases not matched to a gene: 9. The CDR3 consists of 17 residues. Here the CDR3 reads CASSLGLAGARGDTQYF. The CDR3 coding sequence is TGTGCCAGCAGCCTGGGACTAGCGGGGGCCCGTGGAGATACGCAGTATTTT.

This clonotype was counted ten times or more. The rearrangement uses TRBV12-3 or TRBV12-4 and TRBJ2-1; 9 bases match TRBD1. This CDR3 has 16 residues. J was trimmed by 3 bases and V by 4 bases; bases with no gene match: 7. CDR3: CASSYSGTGFYNEQFF. The CDR3 region has the DNA TGTGCCAGCAGTTACTCCGGGACAGGGTTCTACAATGAGCAGTTCTTC.

The sample holds a few counts of this clonotype. V and J are TRBV10-3 and TRBJ2-1, with a possible D match to TRBD2 (5 bases). Germline loops: CDR1 ENHRY, CDR2 SYGVKD. CDR3 length: 13 residues. V was cut by 5 bases and J by 8 bases, with 13 bases left in between. The CDR3 DNA follows: TGTGCCATCAGTCTAGCACTAGAGGATGAGCAGTTCTTC. It specifies CAISLALEDEQFF.

This clonotype was observed a few times. The genes are TRBV4-2 and TRBJ2-3; D uncertain. The V gene's germline CDR1 is LGHNA and CDR2 YNFKEQ. V was shortened by 3 bases and J by 3 bases, with 13 bases between the two germline ends. CDR3 length: 15 amino acids. CDR3 sequence: CASSQWALGTDTQYF. As DNA, the CDR3 is TGTGCCAGCAGCCAGTGGGCGTTGGGGACAGATACGCAGTATTTT.

This clonotype was observed at least ten times. The chain combines TRBV20-1 with TRBJ2-7; a weak D match, TRBD1 (6 bases). This CDR3 comprises 15 residues. V dropped 2 bases and J dropped 3 bases, with 17 bases sitting between them. Germline V gene sequence: CDR1 DFQATT, CDR2 SNEGSKA (reference sequence). The CDR3 coding sequence is TGCAGTGCTAGACCCACCACAGGGTTTAGCTACGAGCAGTACTTC. It codes for CSARPTTGFSYEQYF.

This clonotype was observed a handful of times. This chain joins TRBV27 and TRBJ2-1; D is possibly TRBD2 (6 bases). Germline V gene sequence: CDR1 MNHEY, CDR2 SMNVEV (reference sequence). This CDR3 is built from 12 residues. Trimming took off 2 bases at V and 8 bases at J, with 7 bases between the two ends. The CDR3 is CASSLPGDEQFF. The CDR3 DNA sequence: TGTGCCAGCAGTTTACCGGGGGATGAGCAGTTCTTC.

This clonotype was seen repeatedly, ten times or more. This rearrangement joins TRBV25-1 to TRBJ1-1, with a tentative D call TRBD1 (5 bases). Germline CDR1 is MGHDK and CDR2 is SYGVNS. The CDR3 consists of 16 residues. The germline V and J ends were trimmed by 1 base and 3 bases, with 15 bases remaining between them. DNA for the CDR3: TGTGCCAGCAGTGAATGGGGTGAGGGGTCGGACACTGAAGCTTTCTTT. The encoded protein is CASSEWGEGSDTEAFF.